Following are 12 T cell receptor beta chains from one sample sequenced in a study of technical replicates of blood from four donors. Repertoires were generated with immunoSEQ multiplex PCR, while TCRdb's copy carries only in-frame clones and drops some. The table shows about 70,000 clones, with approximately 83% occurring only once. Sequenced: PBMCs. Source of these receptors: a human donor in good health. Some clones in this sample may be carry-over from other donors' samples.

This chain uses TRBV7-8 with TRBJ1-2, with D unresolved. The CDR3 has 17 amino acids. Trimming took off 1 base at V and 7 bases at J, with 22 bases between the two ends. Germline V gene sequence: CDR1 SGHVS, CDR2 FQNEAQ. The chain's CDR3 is CASSLGGGLDRVGGYTF. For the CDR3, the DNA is TGTGCCAGCAGCTTAGGAGGAGGGTTGGATAGAGTCGGTGGCTACACCTTC.

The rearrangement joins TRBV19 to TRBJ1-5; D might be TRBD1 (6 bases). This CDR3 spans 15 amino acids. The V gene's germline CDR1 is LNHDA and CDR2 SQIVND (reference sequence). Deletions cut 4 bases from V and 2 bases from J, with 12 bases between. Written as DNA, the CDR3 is TGTGCCAGTAGTAACAGGGTCGGGGGCAATCAGCCCCAGCATTTT. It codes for CASSNRVGGNQPQHF.

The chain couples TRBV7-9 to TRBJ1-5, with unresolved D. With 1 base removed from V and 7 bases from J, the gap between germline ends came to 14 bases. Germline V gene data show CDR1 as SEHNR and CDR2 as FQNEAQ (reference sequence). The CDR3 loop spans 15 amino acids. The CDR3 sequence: CASSLEGRWGQPQHF. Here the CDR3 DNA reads TGTGCCAGCAGCTTAGAAGGGAGATGGGGACAGCCCCAGCATTTT.

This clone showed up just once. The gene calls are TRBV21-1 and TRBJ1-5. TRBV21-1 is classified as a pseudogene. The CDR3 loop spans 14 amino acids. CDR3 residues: CASSNKSSNQPQHF. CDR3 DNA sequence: TGTGCCAGCAGCAATAAGAGTAGCAATCAGCCCCAGCATTTT.

CDR3 bases: TGTGCCAGCAGTAGGAGTTTCACCGGGGAGCTGTTTTTT. It yields the protein CASSRSFTGELFF. The rearrangement uses TRBV9 and TRBJ2-2; D remains unclear. The CDR3 consists of 13 residues. V was trimmed by 5 bases and J by 4 bases, leaving 9 bases between them. In germline, CDR1 is SGDLS, CDR2 YYNGEE. Together with reference TRBV9 and TRBJ2-2, the CDR3 gives the full variable domain: DSGVTQTPKHLITATGQRVTLRCSPRSGDLSVYWYQQSLDQGLQFLIQYYNGEERAKGNILERFSAQQFPDLHSELNLSSLELGDSALYFCASSRSFTGELFFGEGSRLTVL.

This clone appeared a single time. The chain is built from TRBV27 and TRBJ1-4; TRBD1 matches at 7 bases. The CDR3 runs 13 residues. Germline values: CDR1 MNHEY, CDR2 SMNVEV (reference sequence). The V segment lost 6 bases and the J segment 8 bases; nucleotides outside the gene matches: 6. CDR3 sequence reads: CASRPLQGEKLFF. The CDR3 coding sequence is TGTGCCAGCAGGCCGTTACAGGGGGAAAAACTGTTTTTT.

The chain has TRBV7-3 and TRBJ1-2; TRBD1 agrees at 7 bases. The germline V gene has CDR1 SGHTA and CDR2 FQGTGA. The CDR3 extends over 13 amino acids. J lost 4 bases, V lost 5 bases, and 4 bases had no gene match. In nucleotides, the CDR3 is TGTGCCAGCAGCCCACAGGGGAGCTATGGCTACACCTTC. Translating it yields CASSPQGSYGYTF. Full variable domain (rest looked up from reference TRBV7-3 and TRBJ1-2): GAGVSQTPSNKVTEKGKYVELRCDPISGHTALYWYRQSLGQGPEFLIYFQGTGAADDSGLPNDRFFAVRPEGSVSTLKIQRTERGDSAVYLCASSPQGSYGYTFGSGTRLTVV.

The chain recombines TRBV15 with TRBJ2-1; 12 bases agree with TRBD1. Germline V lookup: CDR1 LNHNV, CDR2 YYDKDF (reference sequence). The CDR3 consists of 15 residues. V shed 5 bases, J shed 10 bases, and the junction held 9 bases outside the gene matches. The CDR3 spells CATSGRDRGLGEQFF. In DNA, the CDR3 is TGTGCCACCAGCGGCCGGGACAGGGGGCTAGGGGAGCAGTTCTTC.

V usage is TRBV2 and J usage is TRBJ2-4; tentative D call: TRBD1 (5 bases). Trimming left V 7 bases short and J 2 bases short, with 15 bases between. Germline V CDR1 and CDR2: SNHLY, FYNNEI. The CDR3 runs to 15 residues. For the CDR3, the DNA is TGTGCCAGCACCGACCCAGGGTCCACCAAAAACATTCAGTACTTC. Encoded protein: CASTDPGSTKNIQYF.

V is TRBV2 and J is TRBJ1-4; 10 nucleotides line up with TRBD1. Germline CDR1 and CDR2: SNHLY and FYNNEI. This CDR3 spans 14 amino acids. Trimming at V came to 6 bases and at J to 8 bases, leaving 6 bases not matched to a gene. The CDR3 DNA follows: TGTGCCAGCAGCAGACAGGGGGCGGGAGAAAAACTGTTTTTT. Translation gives CASSRQGAGEKLFF. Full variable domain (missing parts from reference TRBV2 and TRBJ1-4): EPEVTQTPSHQVTQMGQEVILRCVPISNHLYFYWYRQILGQKVEFLVSFYNNEISEKSEIFDDQFSVERPDGSNFTLKIRSTKLEDSAMYFCASSRQGAGEKLFFGSGTQLSVL.

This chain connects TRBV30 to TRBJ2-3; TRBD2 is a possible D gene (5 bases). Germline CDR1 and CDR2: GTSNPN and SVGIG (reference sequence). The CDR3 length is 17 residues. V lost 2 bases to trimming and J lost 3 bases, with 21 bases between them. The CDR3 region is CAWSPKAGTRLTDTQYF. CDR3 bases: TGTGCCTGGAGTCCTAAAGCCGGCACTAGATTAACAGATACGCAGTATTTT.

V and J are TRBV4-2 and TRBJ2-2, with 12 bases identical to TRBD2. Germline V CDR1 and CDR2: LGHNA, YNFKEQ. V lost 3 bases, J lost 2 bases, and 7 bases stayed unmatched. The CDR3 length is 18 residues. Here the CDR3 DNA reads TGTGCCAGCAGCCACCCAGGACTAGCGGGAAGAAACACCGGGGAGCTGTTTTTT. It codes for CASSHPGLAGRNTGELFF.